One and the same sample provided the 23 T cell receptor beta chains below, sequenced in a study of blood T cell repertoires in COVID-19. Assay used: immunoSEQ multiplex PCR; TCRdb lists only in-frame clones, some missing. The repertoire consists of about 85,000 clones, with 90% occurring once and the leading ten covering 4.3%. The sequenced sample was peripheral blood. The receptor set was obtained from a woman aged 80 or over with active or convalescent COVID-19.

The J gene is TRBJ1-2, the V gene TRBV7-9; D not resolved. The V end was cut by 1 base, the J end by 0 bases, with 6 bases between. Per the germline V gene, CDR1 is SEHNR and CDR2 is FQNEAQ (reference sequence). There are 14 residues in the CDR3. This CDR3 is CASSLESANYGYTF. The DNA for the CDR3 is TGTGCCAGCAGCTTAGAATCAGCTAACTATGGCTACACCTTC.

V and J are TRBV7-2 and TRBJ1-1, with D possibly TRBD1 on 6 matching bases. This CDR3 region has 15 residues. Per the germline V gene, CDR1 is SGHTA and CDR2 is FQGNSA. Trimming left V 3 bases short and J 3 bases short, with 14 bases between. In DNA form, the CDR3 reads TGTGCCAGCAGCTTCGGGGGGGCGCAAGACACTGAAGCTTTCTTT. Protein: CASSFGGAQDTEAFF. Drawing the rest from reference TRBV7-2 and TRBJ1-1, the complete variable domain is GAGVSQSPSNKVTEKGKDVELRCDPISGHTALYWYRQSLGQGLEFLIYFQGNSAPDKSGLPSDRFSAERTGGSVSTLTIQRTQQEDSAVYLCASSFGGAQDTEAFFGQGTRLTVV.

This clone was observed a single time. The chain carries TRBV9 and TRBJ2-1; perhaps TRBD2 as D (6 bases). This CDR3 has 14 residues. The V and J ends lost 2 bases and 5 bases respectively, with 11 bases between them. Per germline, CDR1 SGDLS and CDR2 YYNGEE. CDR3 amino acids: CASSVGGSHNEQFF. The CDR3 DNA sequence: TGTGCCAGCAGCGTCGGGGGATCCCACAATGAGCAGTTCTTC.

V is TRBV30 and J is TRBJ2-3; D may be TRBD2 (6 bases). The germline V gene has CDR1 GTSNPN and CDR2 SVGIG (reference sequence). The V gene lost 0 bases and the J gene lost 1 base, with 11 bases spanning the gap. The CDR3 loop spans 15 amino acids. CDR3 in DNA: TGTGCCTGGAGTGTTGGCGGGGTCCGCACAGATACGCAGTATTTT. Protein product: CAWSVGGVRTDTQYF.

J is TRBJ2-1 and V is TRBV27, with D unresolved. Germline V gene lookup returns CDR1 MNHEY and CDR2 SMNVEV (reference sequence). Trimming took 5 bases from V and 2 from J, leaving 13 bases between them. This CDR3 spans 15 amino acids. The CDR3 here is CASSPSAVAYNEQFF. CDR3 bases: TGTGCCAGCAGTCCCTCGGCGGTAGCCTACAATGAGCAGTTCTTC.

The CDR3 here is CASSFSTEAFF. The CDR3 nucleotides are TGTGCCAGCAGTTTTAGCACTGAAGCTTTCTTT. V usage is TRBV12-3 or TRBV12-4 and J usage is TRBJ1-1; D is unclear. V was clipped by 3 bases and J by 4 bases, with 3 bases between them. The CDR3 length is 11 residues.

The chain employs TRBV5-4 and TRBJ1-2; 7 bases agree with TRBD1. This CDR3 spans 16 amino acids. Germline V gene data show CDR1 as SGHNT and CDR2 as YYREEE (reference sequence). Trimming removed 3 bases from V and 7 bases from J; junction bases left unmatched: 15. The CDR3 loop reads CASSWKDRARGSGYTF. The CDR3 DNA reads as TGTGCCAGCAGCTGGAAAGACAGGGCCCGGGGGTCTGGCTACACCTTC.

The chain joins TRBV7-9 to TRBJ2-3; 8 bases line up with TRBD2. The germline gives CDR1 SEHNR, CDR2 FQNEAQ (reference sequence). V dropped 5 bases and J dropped 1; count of bases not matched to a gene: 5. The CDR3 loop spans 15 amino acids. Written as DNA, the CDR3 is TGTGCCAGCAGCCCCGGGGGGGGTCGCACAGATACGCAGTATTTT. This gives the protein CASSPGGGRTDTQYF.

The chain joins TRBV28 to TRBJ2-1, with TRBD2 identical over 7 bases. Germline-derived CDR1 and CDR2 are MDHEN and SYDVKM. V gave up 5 bases and J gave up 8 bases; unmatched junction bases: 9. The CDR3 loop spans 14 amino acids. The DNA for the CDR3 is TGTGCCAGCAGTCCCCGAGGACTAGTCTATGAGCAGTTCTTC. This translates into CASSPRGLVYEQFF.

The gene calls are TRBV5-4 and TRBJ2-7; 7 nucleotides match TRBD1. Germline CDR1 SGHNT, CDR2 YYREEE (reference sequence). The CDR3 loop spans 15 amino acids. The V segment lost 4 bases and the J segment 0 bases; nucleotides outside the gene matches: 7. The CDR3 DNA follows: TGTGCCAGCAGCGAGGCGACAGGGAGCTCCTACGAGCAGTACTTC. Residues: CASSEATGSSYEQYF.

This clone was picked up one time. The J gene is TRBJ2-7, the V gene TRBV5-8, with 7 positions matching TRBD1. The germline V gene has CDR1 SGHTS and CDR2 YDEGEE. J gave up 6 bases and V 5 bases, and 5 bases lay outside the gene matches. This CDR3 contains 12 residues. Written as DNA, the CDR3 is TGTGCCAGCAGACTGAACAGGGGCGAGCAGTACTTC. Translating gives CASRLNRGEQYF.

This chain connects TRBV7-2 to TRBJ1-2; D remains unclear. The CDR3 runs to 15 residues. Germline values: CDR1 SGHTA, CDR2 FQGNSA. Trimming took 1 base from V and 4 from J, leaving 13 bases between them. The CDR3, as DNA: TGTGCCAGCAGCTTAGATGGAGGGCGGGGCTATGGCTACACCTTC. Translation gives CASSLDGGRGYGYTF. The full variable domain, with the rest looked up from reference TRBV7-2 and TRBJ1-2, is GAGVSQSPSNKVTEKGKDVELRCDPISGHTALYWYRQSLGQGLEFLIYFQGNSAPDKSGLPSDRFSAERTGGSVSTLTIQRTQQEDSAVYLCASSLDGGRGYGYTFGSGTRLTVV.

The chain combines TRBV6-4 with TRBJ1-1; 7 bases agree with TRBD1. Trimming took 6 bases from V and 4 from J; bases not matched to a gene: 20. Per germline, CDR1 MRHNA and CDR2 SNTAGT. CDR3 length: 18 amino acids. The CDR3 sequence is CASRPQKRTGQSCTEAFF. In nucleotides, the CDR3 is TGTGCCAGCAGGCCACAGAAGAGAACGGGACAGTCTTGCACTGAAGCTTTCTTT.

This clone was counted once. The chain links TRBV4-1 to TRBJ2-5; 8 nucleotides match TRBD1. V dropped 0 bases and J dropped 7; count of bases not matched to a gene: 7. The germline CDR1 and CDR2 sequences are MGHRA and YSYEKL. CDR3 size: 15 residues. The CDR3 DNA is TGCGCCAGCAGCCAAGATGGACAGGGTGTGGGGACCCAGTACTTC. Translation gives CASSQDGQGVGTQYF.

The chain has TRBV25-1 and TRBJ2-1, with D tentatively TRBD2 (6 bases). The CDR3 length is 14 residues. Germline CDR1 MGHDK, CDR2 SYGVNS. Trimming shortened V by 4 bases and J by 3 bases, and 10 bases separated the two germline ends. For the CDR3, the DNA is TGTGCCAGCAGTGGATGGCGGGACTACAATGAGCAGTTCTTC. Amino acids: CASSGWRDYNEQFF.

The chain is built from TRBV29-1 and TRBJ2-1; 10 bases match TRBD2. J was trimmed by 4 bases and V by 3 bases; bases with no gene match: 3. This CDR3 comprises 14 residues. Germline V gives CDR1 SQVTM, CDR2 ANQGSEA. The CDR3 sequence: CSVERTSGYNEQFF. The CDR3 bases are TGCAGCGTTGAGCGGACTAGCGGATACAATGAGCAGTTCTTC.

The gene calls are TRBV20-1 and TRBJ2-7, with D possibly TRBD1 on 6 matching bases. CDR1 and CDR2 (germline): DFQATT, SNEGSKA (reference sequence). This CDR3 region has 11 residues. V lost 4 bases to trimming and J lost 6 bases, with 10 bases between them. The CDR3 spells CSATGDLEQYF. The CDR3 DNA is TGCAGTGCTACAGGGGATCTCGAGCAGTACTTC.

The chain has TRBV28 and TRBJ1-1; D uncertain. This CDR3 spans 14 amino acids. Germline V gene data show CDR1 as MDHEN and CDR2 as SYDVKM. The V end was cut by 1 base, the J end by 3 bases, with 9 bases between. The CDR3 DNA reads TGTGCCAGCAGTTTATTAGGAGGCTACACTGAAGCTTTCTTT. Translation: CASSLLGGYTEAFF.

The J gene is TRBJ1-6, the V gene TRBV18; maybe TRBD1 (6 bases). CDR3 length equals 15 residues. V dropped 2 bases and J dropped 7 bases, with 12 bases sitting between them. Germline CDR1 KGHSH, CDR2 LQKENI. CDR3 DNA sequence: TGTGCCAGCTCACCAGAGAACAGGGAAAATTCACCCCTCCACTTT. Translated, it gives CASSPENRENSPLHF.

The V and J genes are TRBV29-1 and TRBJ1-4; 7 positions agree with TRBD1. The CDR3 loop spans 13 amino acids. Trimming removed 3 bases from V and 8 bases from J; junction bases left unmatched: 6. Germline CDR1 reads SQVTM; CDR2 reads ANQGSEA. As DNA, the CDR3 is TGCAGCGTTGACTTAGGGGGCCCCGAAAAACTGTTTTTT. It specifies CSVDLGGPEKLFF.

The rearrangement joins TRBV19 to TRBJ2-7; 7 bases match TRBD2. Germline CDR1 is LNHDA and CDR2 is SQIVND (reference sequence). The V segment lost 6 bases and the J segment 4 bases; nucleotides outside the gene matches: 12. The CDR3 contains 15 residues. The CDR3 nucleotides are TGTGCCAGTAGACCGGGGCCCAGCGGGGTTTACGAGCAGTACTTC. It codes for CASRPGPSGVYEQYF.

V usage is TRBV7-3 and J usage is TRBJ2-5; TRBD2 agrees at 7 bases. CDR3 size: 17 residues. The V segment lost 5 bases and the J segment 3 bases; nucleotides outside the gene matches: 15. In germline, CDR1 is SGHTA, CDR2 FQGTGA. This chain's CDR3 is CASSPRASGRYEETQYF. The CDR3 DNA follows: TGTGCCAGCAGCCCCCGAGCTAGCGGACGATATGAAGAGACCCAGTACTTC.

V gene TRBV14 combines with J gene TRBJ2-7; 13 bases line up with TRBD2. This CDR3 has 15 amino acids. The V gene's germline CDR1 is SGHDN and CDR2 FVKESK. With 3 bases clipped from V and 6 bases from J, the junction kept 5 bases outside the gene matches. This chain's CDR3 is CASSHRTSGSAEQYF. The DNA for the CDR3 is TGTGCCAGCAGCCACCGGACTAGCGGGAGTGCCGAGCAGTACTTC.